This is a list of T cell receptor beta chains from one sample in a study of cytomegalovirus exposure and HLA in healthy donors. Clones were read by immunoSEQ multiplex PCR, and TCRdb kept only the in-frame ones, dropping some. Here the sample spans approximately 200,000 clones, over 75% being singletons. The sample taken for sequencing was PBMCs. The receptors stem from a girl aged 2-15 years in good health and CMV-seronegative. The CDR3 runs from the conserved cysteine through the conserved F or W. The D gene is left open where the match is weak. Expanded clones are given a class, and other clones once, few, many or no size at all.

V gene	D gene	J gene	clone size	CDR3 length	CDR3 protein	CDR3 DNA
TRBV5-1	TRBD1	TRBJ1-2	.	16	CASSAGTEAINYGYTF	TGCGCCAGCAGCGCCGGGACAGAGGCAATCAACTATGGCTACACCTTC
TRBV29-1	TRBD2	TRBJ2-1	.	14	CSVVAGLSYNEQFF	TGCAGCGTTGTAGCGGGCCTCTCCTACAATGAGCAGTTCTTC
TRBV27	.	TRBJ2-7	.	15	CASSLTDSGFYEQYF	TGTGCCAGCAGTCTGACCGACAGTGGTTTCTACGAGCAGTACTTC
TRBV15	.	TRBJ2-7	.	13	CATGRDLSYEQYF	TGTGCCACCGGGCGGGACCTCTCCTACGAGCAGTACTTC
TRBV6-5	TRBD1	TRBJ2-3	.	16	CASSFTGTGRTDTQYF	TGTGCCAGCAGTTTCACCGGGACAGGTCGCACAGATACGCAGTATTTT
TRBV27	TRBD2	TRBJ2-7	.	11	CAVGGGVEQYF	TGTGCCGTTGGGGGAGGGGTCGAGCAGTACTTC
TRBV4-1	TRBD1	TRBJ2-7	once	15	CASSQDPTGKYEQYF	TGCGCCAGCAGCCAAGATCCGACAGGGAAGTACGAGCAGTACTTC
TRBV29-1	TRBD2	TRBJ2-2	few	16	CSVVLAGGVSTGELFF	TGCAGCGTTGTACTAGCGGGGGGAGTAAGCACCGGGGAGCTGTTTTTT
TRBV2	TRBD2	TRBJ2-3	.	15	CASSQGTSLGGTQYF	TGTGCCAGCAGCCAAGGGACTAGCCTCGGGGGTACGCAGTATTTT
TRBV30	.	TRBJ1-1	.	13	CAWSVRADTEAFF	TGTGCCTGGAGTGTGAGGGCAGACACTGAAGCTTTCTTT
TRBV18	TRBD1	TRBJ2-5	.	13	CASSPGQKETQYF	TGTGCCAGCTCCCCGGGACAGAAAGAGACCCAGTACTTC
TRBV2	.	TRBJ1-2	.	14	CASSPREANYGYTF	TGTGCCAGCAGTCCCCGCGAGGCTAACTATGGCTACACCTTC
TRBV5-5	.	TRBJ1-1	.	14	CASSLGGMGTEAFF	TGTGCCAGCAGCTTAGGGGGAATGGGGACTGAAGCTTTCTTT
TRBV5-1	.	TRBJ2-7	.	15	CASSLGRNPLYEQYF	TGCGCCAGCAGCTTGGGCAGGAACCCTTTATACGAGCAGTACTTC
TRBV6-1	.	TRBJ1-4	few	15	CASSEPDRINEKLFF	TGTGCCAGCAGTGAACCCGACAGGATCAATGAAAAACTGTTTTTT
TRBV7-6	.	TRBJ2-5	.	12	CASGLRRETQYF	TGTGCCAGTGGCCTCAGGAGGGAGACCCAGTACTTC
TRBV23-1	.	TRBJ1-1	.	18	CASSQSGSGEGGSSEAFF	TGCGCCAGCAGTCAATCGGGGTCGGGTGAGGGAGGTTCGTCTGAAGCTTTCTTT
TRBV11-3	.	TRBJ2-7	.	13	CASSKHGVAEQYF	TGTGCCAGCAGCAAGCACGGGGTGGCCGAGCAGTACTTC
TRBV2	TRBD2	TRBJ2-3	.	13	CAMRSGETDTQYF	TGTGCCATGCGTAGCGGGGAAACAGATACGCAGTATTTT
TRBV5-1	.	TRBJ1-1	.	15	CASSLDRVWENEAFF	TGCGCCAGCAGCTTGGACAGGGTGTGGGAGAACGAAGCTTTCTTT
TRBV5-1	.	TRBJ1-1	.	13	CASSLGRLTEAFF	TGCGCCAGCAGCTTGGGCAGACTCACTGAAGCTTTCTTT
TRBV25-1	TRBD2	TRBJ2-1	.	18	CASSRKSSGRTSYNEQFF	TGTGCCAGCAGTCGAAAGTCTAGCGGGAGGACATCCTACAATGAGCAGTTCTTC
TRBV6-6	.	TRBJ2-7	.	13	CASSRVPSYEQYF	TGTGCCAGCAGTCGCGTACCCTCCTACGAGCAGTACTTC
TRBV2	.	TRBJ2-2	.	15	CASSPRTSYTGELFF	TGTGCCAGCAGTCCCAGGACATCTTACACCGGGGAGCTGTTTTTT
TRBV5-4	.	TRBJ2-3	.	14	CASSYFGPSDTQYF	TGTGCCAGCAGCTATTTCGGTCCTAGCGATACGCAGTATTTT
TRBV7-2	.	TRBJ2-1	.	11	CASSFQTIQFF	TGTGCCAGCAGCTTTCAAACTATTCAGTTCTTC
TRBV5-1	TRBD1	TRBJ2-5	.	15	CASSLDRGVGETQYF	TGCGCCAGCAGCCTGGACAGGGGTGTAGGAGAGACCCAGTACTTC
TRBV18	.	TRBJ1-1	.	15	CASSPSPGANTEAFF	TGTGCCAGCTCACCAAGTCCAGGGGCGAACACTGAAGCTTTCTTT
TRBV7-3	TRBD2	TRBJ2-2	.	16	CASSSGTSGGFGELFF	TGTGCCAGCAGCTCCGGGACTAGCGGGGGGTTCGGGGAGCTGTTTTTT
TRBV5-6	.	TRBJ1-2	.	14	CASSLALQGYGYTF	TGTGCCAGCAGCTTGGCCCTACAGGGCTATGGCTACACCTTC
TRBV13	.	TRBJ1-4	few	14	CASSTRTLGEKLFF	TGTGCCAGCAGCACGCGTACTCTCGGGGAAAAACTGTTTTTT
TRBV18	.	TRBJ2-7	.	16	CASSPNSGLATYKQYF	TGTGCCAGCTCACCTAACTCGGGACTCGCGACCTACAAGCAGTACTTC
TRBV6-5	.	TRBJ1-4	.	15	CASSYSGRGWEKLFF	TGTGCCAGCAGTTACTCGGGCAGGGGTTGGGAAAAACTGTTTTTT
TRBV7-2	TRBD2	TRBJ2-7	.	15	CASSLDRGEGYEQYF	TGTGCCAGCAGCTTAGACCGGGGGGAGGGGTACGAGCAGTACTTC
TRBV29-1	.	TRBJ1-3	once	15	CSVEILRSSGNTIYF	TGCAGCGTTGAAATCCTAAGGAGCTCTGGAAACACCATATATTTT
TRBV7-9	TRBD1	TRBJ1-3	.	13	CASSSDRGDTIYF	TGTGCCAGCAGCTCAGACAGGGGGGACACCATATATTTT
TRBV2	TRBD1	TRBJ1-1	.	15	CASSQYRGPDTEAFF	TGTGCCAGCAGTCAATACAGGGGACCGGACACTGAAGCTTTCTTT
TRBV4-1	TRBD2	TRBJ2-7	.	16	CASSRTGLAGGSEQYF	TGCGCCAGCAGCCGCACCGGACTAGCGGGAGGTTCCGAGCAGTACTTC
TRBV13	TRBD1	TRBJ2-7	.	13	CASSSDRAYEQYF	TGTGCCAGCAGTAGTGACAGGGCCTACGAGCAGTACTTC
TRBV4-1	.	TRBJ2-3	few	17	CASSQDRGAAFTDTQYF	TGCGCCAGCAGCCAAGATCGGGGGGCAGCGTTCACAGATACGCAGTATTTT
TRBV5-4	.	TRBJ1-1	.	13	CASSWASRGEAFF	TGTGCCAGCAGCTGGGCAAGTAGAGGGGAAGCTTTCTTT
TRBV7-2	TRBD2	TRBJ2-7	.	16	CASSSFVAGVRGEQYF	TGTGCCAGCAGCTCCTTCGTAGCGGGAGTACGCGGCGAGCAGTACTTC
TRBV27	.	TRBJ2-1	.	13	CASSLSSYNEQFF	TGTGCCAGCAGCCTGAGCTCCTACAATGAGCAGTTCTTC
TRBV5-1	.	TRBJ1-2	.	14	CASSLEGLPNGYTF	TGCGCCAGCAGCTTGGAGGGGTTGCCAAATGGCTACACCTTC
TRBV15	TRBD2	TRBJ2-1	.	16	CATSPRALATNNEQFF	TGTGCCACCAGCCCTAGGGCACTAGCGACCAACAATGAGCAGTTCTTC
TRBV6-5	.	TRBJ2-7	.	14	CASSYSGGSYEQYF	TGTGCCAGCAGTTACTCGGGCGGGTCCTACGAGCAGTACTTC
TRBV19	TRBD1	TRBJ2-1	.	16	CASSKQGRSSYNEQFF	TGTGCCAGTAGTAAACAGGGGAGAAGCTCCTACAATGAGCAGTTCTTC
TRBV14	.	TRBJ1-1	.	12	CASGRATTEAFF	TGTGCCAGTGGGCGGGCGACCACTGAAGCTTTCTTT
TRBV19	.	TRBJ2-1	.	12	CASSIPDNEQFF	TGTGCCAGTAGTATTCCCGACAATGAGCAGTTCTTC
TRBV6-1	.	TRBJ2-7	.	13	CASSREHSYEQYF	TGTGCCAGCAGTCGGGAGCACTCCTACGAGCAGTACTTC
TRBV5-5	.	TRBJ1-5	.	15	CASSDTGNSNQPQHF	TGTGCCAGCAGCGACACGGGGAATAGCAATCAGCCCCAGCATTTT
TRBV6-1	.	TRBJ1-2	.	15	CASSEGRNLRYGYTF	TGTGCCAGCAGTGAGGGCAGGAACCTCCGCTATGGCTACACCTTC
TRBV9	.	TRBJ1-2	.	13	CASSVSSNYGYTF	TGTGCCAGCAGCGTTAGTTCTAACTATGGCTACACCTTC